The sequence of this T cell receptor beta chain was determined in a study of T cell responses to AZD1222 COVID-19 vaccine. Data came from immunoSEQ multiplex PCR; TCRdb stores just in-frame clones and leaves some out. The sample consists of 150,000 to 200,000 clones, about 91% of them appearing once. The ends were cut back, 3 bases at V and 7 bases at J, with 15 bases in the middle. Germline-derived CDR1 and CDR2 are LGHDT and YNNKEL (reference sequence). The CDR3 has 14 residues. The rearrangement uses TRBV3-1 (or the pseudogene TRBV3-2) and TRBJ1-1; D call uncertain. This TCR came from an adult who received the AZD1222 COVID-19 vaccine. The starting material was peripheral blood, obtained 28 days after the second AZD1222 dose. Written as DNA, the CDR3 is TGTGCCAGCAGCCACCCCTCAGATTTTGGTGAAGCTTTCTTT. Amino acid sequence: CASSHPSDFGEAFF.